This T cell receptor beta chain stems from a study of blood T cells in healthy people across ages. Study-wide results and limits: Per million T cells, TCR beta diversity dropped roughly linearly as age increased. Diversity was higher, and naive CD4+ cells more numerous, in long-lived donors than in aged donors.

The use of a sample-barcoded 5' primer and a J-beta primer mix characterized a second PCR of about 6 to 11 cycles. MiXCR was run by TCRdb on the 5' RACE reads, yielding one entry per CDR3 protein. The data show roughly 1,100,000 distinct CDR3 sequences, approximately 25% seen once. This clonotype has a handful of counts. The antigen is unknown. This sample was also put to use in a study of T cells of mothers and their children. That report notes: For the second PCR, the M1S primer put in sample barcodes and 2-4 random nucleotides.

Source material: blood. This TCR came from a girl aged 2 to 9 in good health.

Written as DNA, the CDR3 is TGCAGTGCTAGCGAGTCAGGGTCCAACACCGGGGAGCTGTTTTTT. It codes for CSASESGSNTGELFF. The genes are TRBV20-1 and TRBJ2-2, with TRBD1 as a possible D gene (5 bases). This CDR3 spans 15 amino acids. Germline assignment: CDR1 DFQATT and CDR2 SNEGSKA (reference sequence). V was shortened by 3 bases and J by 2 bases, with 13 bases between the two germline ends.